The next 31 T cell receptor beta chains were all read from a single sample in a study of identical twins. TCRdb used MiXCR to reprocess the 5' RACE reads, holding one entry per CDR3 protein. The table shows roughly 480,000 distinct CDR3 sequences, with 20% to 25% occurring only once. These data were also filed under a second study, of T cells expressing NK-cell markers.

Sequenced sample: CD4+ T cells sorted from blood. These receptors all stem from a woman aged 18-29 years in good health.

In nucleotides, the CDR3 is TGCAGTGCTTCCGAGACTAGCGGGAGTTGGGAGACCCAGTACTTC. Translating it yields CSASETSGSWETQYF. This chain joins TRBV20-1 and TRBJ2-5, with 12 positions matching TRBD2. Germline-derived CDR1 and CDR2 are DFQATT and SNEGSKA (reference sequence). The CDR3 length is 15 residues. Trimming cost V 5 bases and J 5 bases; bases outside gene matches: 9.

This sequence joins TRBV18 and TRBJ1-1; weak D call: TRBD1 (5 bases). The CDR3 runs to 13 residues. V was trimmed by 6 bases and J by 6 bases, leaving 14 bases between them. Germline V gene lookup returns CDR1 KGHSH and CDR2 LQKENI. CDR3 sequence (DNA): TGTGCCAGCTCGGGCAATTGGGGGGCTGAAGCTTTCTTT. It specifies CASSGNWGAEAFF.

The rearrangement joins TRBV20-1 to TRBJ2-5; TRBD2 matches 8 bases. V trimming: 5 bases; J trimming: 5 bases; junction bases outside the gene matches: 7. Germline V gives CDR1 DFQATT, CDR2 SNEGSKA (reference sequence). The CDR3 totals 13 residues. The CDR3 DNA is TGCAGTGCTCGGGGACTAGTCGGGGAGACCCAGTACTTC. Its protein product is CSARGLVGETQYF.

This clonotype was seen a few times. The chain is built from TRBV4-3 and TRBJ2-7, with unresolved D. Germline CDR1 reads LGHNA; CDR2 reads YSLEER. The V end lost 5 bases, the J end lost 0 bases, and 11 bases lay between the germline ends. CDR3 length equals 14 residues. The CDR3 is CASSRAVPSYEQYF. The CDR3 nucleotides read TGCGCCAGCAGCAGGGCAGTCCCCTCCTACGAGCAGTACTTC.

The chain links TRBV11-1 to TRBJ2-6; possible D gene TRBD2, 5 bases. Between the trimmed V and J ends, which lost 2 bases and 0 bases, there was a span of 17 bases. Germline CDR1 is SGHAT and CDR2 is FQDESV (reference sequence). The CDR3 spans 19 residues. DNA of the CDR3: TGTGCCAGCAGCTTAAGCCCGGGAATCAAACACTCTGGGGCCAACGTCCTGACTTTC. Translating gives CASSLSPGIKHSGANVLTF.

This clonotype occurred a few times. This chain uses TRBV7-2 with TRBJ2-1; 7 bases align to TRBD1. With 1 base clipped from V and 10 bases from J, the junction kept 7 bases outside the gene matches. CDR3 length equals 14 residues. Germline CDR1 and CDR2: SGHTA and FQGNSA. The CDR3 bases are TGTGCCAGCAGCTTAGTTCTACAGGGGCGGGAGCAGTTCTTC. This codes for CASSLVLQGREQFF.

The chain employs TRBV13 and TRBJ1-2; tentative D call: TRBD1 (5 bases). The V gene lost 1 base and the J gene lost 8 bases, with 8 bases spanning the gap. The CDR3 consists of 12 residues. Germline CDR1 and CDR2: PRHDT and FYEKMQ (reference sequence). The CDR3 DNA follows: TGTGCCAGCAGCTTAGTCCGGGGCGGCTACACCTTC. This codes for CASSLVRGGYTF.

Only a few counts were recorded for this clonotype. The chain couples TRBV29-1 to TRBJ2-3; D is perhaps TRBD1 (6 bases). V dropped 6 bases and J dropped 0 bases, with 13 bases sitting between them. This CDR3 has 14 amino acids. CDR1 and CDR2 from the germline V gene are SQVTM and ANQGSEA. Here the CDR3 reads CSVVTGTSTDTQYF. The CDR3 bases are TGCAGCGTAGTTACAGGGACCAGCACAGATACGCAGTATTTT.

V is TRBV20-1 and J is TRBJ2-1, with a tentative D call TRBD1 (5 bases). The V end was cut by 3 bases, the J end by 8 bases, with 11 bases between. The CDR3 spans 12 residues. The germline V gene has CDR1 DFQATT and CDR2 SNEGSKA (reference sequence). Written as DNA, the CDR3 is TGCAGTGCTAGTGCCAGGGTGGATGAGCAGTTCTTC. It translates to CSASARVDEQFF.

This clonotype was picked up a small number of times. V usage is TRBV6-1 and J usage is TRBJ2-1; D remains ambiguous. This CDR3 has 17 amino acids. Trimming shortened V by 6 bases and J by 0 bases, and 18 bases separated the two germline ends. CDR1 MNHNS and CDR2 SASEGT come from the germline V gene. CDR3 DNA: TGTGCCAGCAGCCCCGTAGGACGTGGTAGCTCCTACAATGAGCAGTTCTTC. This sequence encodes CASSPVGRGSSYNEQFF.

The chain recombines TRBV24-1 with TRBJ2-3, with 7 bases that match TRBD2. The CDR3 consists of 16 residues. Germline values: CDR1 KGHDR, CDR2 SFDVKD. The V segment lost 3 bases and the J segment 0 bases; nucleotides outside the gene matches: 5. The CDR3 reads CATSDPSGTSTDTQYF. Here the CDR3 DNA reads TGTGCCACCAGTGATCCAAGCGGGACTAGCACAGATACGCAGTATTTT.

This chain connects TRBV12-3 or TRBV12-4 to TRBJ2-7; D is possibly TRBD2 (6 bases). Trimming removed 6 bases at V and 5 bases at J, with 17 bases between. The CDR3 extends over 14 amino acids. The CDR3 reads CASSRGGTLDEQYF. DNA of the CDR3: TGTGCCAGCAGCCGGGGCGGGACTCTCGACGAGCAGTACTTC.

The chain links TRBV4-3 to TRBJ1-2; D remains unclear. The CDR3 length is 14 residues. CDR1 and CDR2 (germline): LGHNA, YSLEER. V was clipped by 0 bases and J by 8 bases, with 13 bases between them. In DNA form, the CDR3 reads TGCGCCAGCAGCCAAGATCAGGCGCAGACGGGCTACACCTTC. It yields the protein CASSQDQAQTGYTF.

This chain links TRBV20-1 with TRBJ2-2, with 7 positions matching TRBD1. This CDR3 contains 14 residues. Germline V gene lookup returns CDR1 DFQATT and CDR2 SNEGSKA (reference sequence). After removal of 5 bases from V and 4 bases from J, the junction contained 7 bases not matched to a gene. The CDR3 here is CSAPRTGGTGELFF. CDR3 sequence (DNA): TGCAGTGCTCCCCGGACAGGAGGCACCGGGGAGCTGTTTTTT.

The V and J genes are TRBV20-1 and TRBJ2-3; the match to TRBD2 covers 9 bases. From germline, CDR1 is DFQATT and CDR2 SNEGSKA (reference sequence). This CDR3 is 13 amino acids long. V lost 6 bases to trimming and J lost 2 bases; unmatched junction nucleotides: 3. The CDR3 DNA is TGCAGTGCGGTAGCGGGAGTCACAGATACGCAGTATTTT. It yields the protein CSAVAGVTDTQYF.

The chain employs TRBV6-1 and TRBJ1-2; D is unclear. Germline values: CDR1 MNHNS, CDR2 SASEGT. Trimming took 5 bases from V and 10 from J, leaving 23 bases between them. The CDR3 length is 15 residues. DNA for the CDR3: TGTGCCAGCAGTCTCCACAGAGGGCTCCTTGACGTCTACACCTTC. Its translation: CASSLHRGLLDVYTF.

V usage is TRBV5-1 and J usage is TRBJ2-7, with TRBD2 matching 13 bases. The CDR3 totals 14 residues. Germline CDR1 is SGHRS and CDR2 is YFSETQ. J was trimmed by 7 bases and V by 4 bases; bases with no gene match: 5. The CDR3 DNA reads TGCGCCAGCAGCCGGACTAGCGGGAGTGTTGAGCAGTACTTC. Translating it yields CASSRTSGSVEQYF.

This clonotype was recorded at least ten times. This sequence joins TRBV5-8 and TRBJ2-1; 7 bases are a match to TRBD2. V gave up 6 bases and J gave up 3 bases; unmatched junction bases: 9. This CDR3 spans 15 amino acids. CDR1 and CDR2 (germline): SGHTS, YDEGEE. Here the CDR3 reads CASTSYLAGYNEQFF. DNA for the CDR3: TGTGCCAGCACCTCTTATTTAGCGGGCTACAATGAGCAGTTCTTC.

The chain has TRBV20-1 and TRBJ2-7; either TRBD1 or TRBD2 may supply D (6 bases each). Trimming shortened V by 5 bases and J by 3 bases, and 17 bases separated the two germline ends. This CDR3 region has 14 residues. The germline gives CDR1 DFQATT, CDR2 SNEGSKA (reference sequence). The DNA of the CDR3 is TGCAGTGCTTGGGGGGCAGGCGATCTCTACGAGCAGTACTTC. Amino acids: CSAWGAGDLYEQYF.

This clonotype was detected only a few times. J is TRBJ1-3 and V is TRBV12-3 or TRBV12-4; no firm D call. The ends were cut back, 3 bases at V and 6 bases at J, with 9 bases in the middle. CDR3 length: 13 amino acids. CDR3 in DNA: TGTGCCAGCAGTTTGGGGAGTTTAAACACCATATATTTT. Its translation is CASSLGSLNTIYF.

In this sample, this clonotype turned up a few times. This chain connects TRBV5-8 to TRBJ2-3, with TRBD2 matching over 7 bases. Germline V gene data show CDR1 as SGHTS and CDR2 as YDEGEE. With 3 bases clipped from V and 4 bases from J, the junction kept 8 bases outside the gene matches. CDR3 length equals 15 residues. The CDR3 coding sequence is TGTGCCAGCAGCTCACGGGGGGTCCGGGCAGATACGCAGTATTTT. This codes for CASSSRGVRADTQYF.

This clonotype has ten or more counts. The chain carries TRBV9 and TRBJ2-3; D gene uncertain. From germline, CDR1 is SGDLS and CDR2 YYNGEE. V was trimmed by 2 bases and J by 0 bases, leaving 4 bases between them. The CDR3 consists of 13 residues. The CDR3 here is CASSVGSTDTQYF. CDR3 coding DNA: TGTGCCAGCAGCGTTGGTAGCACAGATACGCAGTATTTT.

This clonotype was observed a handful of times. The chain links TRBV2 to TRBJ2-7; 7 positions agree with TRBD1. This CDR3 is 15 amino acids long. CDR1 SNHLY and CDR2 FYNNEI come from the germline V gene. J was trimmed by 2 bases and V by 6 bases; bases with no gene match: 10. The CDR3 reads CASRWQGGETYEQYF. CDR3 nucleotide sequence: TGTGCCAGCAGGTGGCAAGGGGGCGAAACCTACGAGCAGTACTTC. Together with reference TRBV2 and TRBJ2-7, the CDR3 gives the full variable domain: EPEVTQTPSHQVTQMGQEVILRCVPISNHLYFYWYRQILGQKVEFLVSFYNNEISEKSEIFDDQFSVERPDGSNFTLKIRSTKLEDSAMYFCASRWQGGETYEQYFGPGTRLTVT.

This clonotype appeared many times. The rearrangement uses TRBV7-2 and TRBJ2-2, with 12 bases identical to TRBD2. The V segment lost 5 bases and the J segment 0 bases; nucleotides outside the gene matches: 4. Germline-derived CDR1 and CDR2 are SGHTA and FQGNSA. The length of the CDR3 is 17 residues. The CDR3 is CASSPTSGSPNTGELFF. The CDR3 DNA reads TGTGCCAGCAGCCCGACTAGCGGGAGCCCGAACACCGGGGAGCTGTTTTTT.

This clonotype has just a few counts. The CDR3 nucleotides are TGCGCCAGCAGCCAAGATGGGGCAGGGGCCGAGCAGTACTTC. This sequence encodes CASSQDGAGAEQYF. The J gene is TRBJ2-7, the V gene TRBV4-3, with D tentatively TRBD1 (6 bases). From germline, CDR1 is LGHNA and CDR2 YSLEER. V gave up 0 bases and J gave up 6 bases, with 12 bases separating them. The CDR3 covers 14 residues.

A few counts support this clonotype. This rearrangement joins TRBV5-1 to TRBJ2-1; D perhaps matches TRBD2 (6 bases). The CDR3 length is 15 residues. Between the trimmed V and J ends, which lost 1 base and 6 bases, there was a span of 14 bases. Germline V lookup: CDR1 SGHRS, CDR2 YFSETQ. The chain's CDR3 is CASSLWRGLSNEQFF. DNA of the CDR3: TGCGCCAGCAGCTTGTGGCGGGGCCTTTCCAATGAGCAGTTCTTC.

The chain couples TRBV29-1 to TRBJ1-4; unclear D gene. Per germline, CDR1 SQVTM and CDR2 ANQGSEA. Trimming cost V 5 bases and J 3 bases, with 7 bases left between them. The CDR3 length is 12 residues. Here the CDR3 DNA reads TGCAGCGTTTCGAATTCTAATGAAAAACTGTTTTTT. This codes for CSVSNSNEKLFF.

This chain uses TRBV7-2 with TRBJ2-1, with a possible D match to TRBD2 (6 bases). CDR3 size: 15 residues. Germline CDR1 and CDR2: SGHTA and FQGNSA. V was clipped by 6 bases and J by 2 bases, with 14 bases between them. This CDR3 reads CASRVGGLPYNEQFF. The DNA of the CDR3 is TGTGCCAGCAGGGTGGGGGGACTTCCCTACAATGAGCAGTTCTTC.

The rearrangement links TRBV4-1 to TRBJ2-5, with D perhaps TRBD1 (5 bases). Per the germline V gene, CDR1 is MGHRA and CDR2 is YSYEKL. This CDR3 is built from 15 residues. Trimming took off 0 bases at V and 5 bases at J, with 13 bases between the two ends. CDR3 region: CASSQDWGRVETQYF. CDR3 in DNA: TGCGCCAGCAGCCAAGATTGGGGCAGGGTTGAGACCCAGTACTTC.

The chain uses TRBV9 and TRBJ2-7; 7 bases line up with TRBD1. The germline V gene has CDR1 SGDLS and CDR2 YYNGEE. This CDR3 contains 12 residues. The J segment lost 5 bases and the V segment lost 5 bases, leaving 4 bases of the junction unmatched. CDR3 protein: CASSFTGDEQYF. CDR3 in DNA: TGTGCCAGCAGTTTTACAGGGGACGAGCAGTACTTC.

The chain combines TRBV11-2 with TRBJ2-1; D uncertain. Trimming took off 1 base at V and 5 bases at J, with 12 bases between the two ends. Germline assignment: CDR1 SGHAT and CDR2 FQNNGV. The CDR3 has 15 residues. In DNA, the CDR3 is TGTGCCAGCAGCTTAGGTCTAGTACGAAACAATGAGCAGTTCTTC. Its translation: CASSLGLVRNNEQFF. Variable domain in full (rest from reference TRBV11-2 and TRBJ2-1): EAGVAQSPRYKIIEKRQSVAFWCNPISGHATLYWYQQILGQGPKLLIQFQNNGVVDDSQLPKDRFSAERLKGVDSTLKIQPAKLEDSAVYLCASSLGLVRNNEQFFGPGTRLTVL.